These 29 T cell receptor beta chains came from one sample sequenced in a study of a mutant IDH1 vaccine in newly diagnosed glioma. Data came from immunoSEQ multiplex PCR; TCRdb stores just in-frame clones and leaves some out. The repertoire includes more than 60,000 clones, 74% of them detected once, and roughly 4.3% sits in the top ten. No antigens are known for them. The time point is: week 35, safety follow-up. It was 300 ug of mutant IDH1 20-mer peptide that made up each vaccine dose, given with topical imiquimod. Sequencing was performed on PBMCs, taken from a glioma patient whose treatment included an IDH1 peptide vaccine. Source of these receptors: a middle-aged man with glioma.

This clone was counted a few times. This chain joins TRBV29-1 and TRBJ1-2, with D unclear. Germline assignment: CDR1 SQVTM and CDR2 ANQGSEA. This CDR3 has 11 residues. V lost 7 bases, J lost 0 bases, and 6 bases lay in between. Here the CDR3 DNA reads TGCAGCGAACGCACTAACTATGGCTACACCTTC. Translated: CSERTNYGYTF.

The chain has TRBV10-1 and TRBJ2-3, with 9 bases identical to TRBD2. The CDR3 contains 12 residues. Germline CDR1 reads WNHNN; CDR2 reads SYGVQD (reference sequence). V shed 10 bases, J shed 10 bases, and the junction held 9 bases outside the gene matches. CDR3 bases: TGCGCCACCCGGGGTAGCGGGGGAGCGCAGTATTTT. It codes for CATRGSGGAQYF.

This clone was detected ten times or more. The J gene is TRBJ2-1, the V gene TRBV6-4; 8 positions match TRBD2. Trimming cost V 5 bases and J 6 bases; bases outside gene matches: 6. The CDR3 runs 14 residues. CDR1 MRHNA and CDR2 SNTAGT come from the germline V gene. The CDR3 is CASSPAGESNEQFF. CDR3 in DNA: TGTGCCAGCAGTCCAGCGGGGGAGAGCAATGAGCAGTTCTTC.

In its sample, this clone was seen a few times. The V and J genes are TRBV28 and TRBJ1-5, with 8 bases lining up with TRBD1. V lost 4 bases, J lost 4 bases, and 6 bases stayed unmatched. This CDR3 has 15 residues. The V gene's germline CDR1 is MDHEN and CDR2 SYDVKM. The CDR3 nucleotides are TGTGCCAGCAGTTCGACAGGGGCCCAGAATCAGCCCCAGCATTTT. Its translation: CASSSTGAQNQPQHF.

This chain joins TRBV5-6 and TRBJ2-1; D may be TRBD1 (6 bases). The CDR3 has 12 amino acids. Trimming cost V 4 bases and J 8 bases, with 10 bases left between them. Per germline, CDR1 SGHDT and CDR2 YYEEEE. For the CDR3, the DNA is TGTGCCAGCAGCCTCACAGGGTATGAGCAGTTCTTC. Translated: CASSLTGYEQFF.

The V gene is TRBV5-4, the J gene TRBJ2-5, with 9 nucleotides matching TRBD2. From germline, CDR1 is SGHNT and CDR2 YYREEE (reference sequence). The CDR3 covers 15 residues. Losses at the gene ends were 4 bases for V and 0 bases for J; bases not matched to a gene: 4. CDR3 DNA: TGTGCCAGCAGCCCGACTAGCGGCAACCAAGAGACCCAGTACTTC. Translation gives CASSPTSGNQETQYF.

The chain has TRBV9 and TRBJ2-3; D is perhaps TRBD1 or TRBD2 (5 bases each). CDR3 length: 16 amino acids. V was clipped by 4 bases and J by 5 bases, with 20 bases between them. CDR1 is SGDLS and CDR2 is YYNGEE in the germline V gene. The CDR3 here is CASSKGTTSWGDTQYF. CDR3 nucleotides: TGTGCCAGCAGCAAGGGGACCACGTCTTGGGGAGATACGCAGTATTTT.

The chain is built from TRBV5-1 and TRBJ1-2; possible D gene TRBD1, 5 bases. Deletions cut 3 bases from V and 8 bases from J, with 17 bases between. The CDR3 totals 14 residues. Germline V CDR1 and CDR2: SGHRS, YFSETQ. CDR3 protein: CASSYRDDERGYTF. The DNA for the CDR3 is TGCGCCAGCAGCTACCGGGACGACGAAAGGGGCTACACCTTC.

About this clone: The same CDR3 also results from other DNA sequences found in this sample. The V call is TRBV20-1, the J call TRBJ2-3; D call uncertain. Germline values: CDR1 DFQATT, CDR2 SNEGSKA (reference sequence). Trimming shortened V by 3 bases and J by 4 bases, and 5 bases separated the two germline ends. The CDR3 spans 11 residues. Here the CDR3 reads CSARVADTQYF. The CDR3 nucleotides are TGCAGTGCTAGGGTAGCAGATACGCAGTATTTT.

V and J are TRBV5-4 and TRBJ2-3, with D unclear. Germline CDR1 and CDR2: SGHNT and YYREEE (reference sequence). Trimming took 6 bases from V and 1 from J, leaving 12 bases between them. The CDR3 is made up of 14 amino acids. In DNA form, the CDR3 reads TGTGCCAGCACCACGTCGGCAGGCACAGATACGCAGTATTTT. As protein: CASTTSAGTDTQYF.

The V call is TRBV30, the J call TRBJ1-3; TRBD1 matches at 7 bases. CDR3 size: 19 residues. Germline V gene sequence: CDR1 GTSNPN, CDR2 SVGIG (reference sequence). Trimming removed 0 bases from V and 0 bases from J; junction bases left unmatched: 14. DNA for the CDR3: TGTGCCTGGAGTGTACTGGGACAGAGCTATTACGACTCTGGAAACACCATATATTTT. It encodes CAWSVLGQSYYDSGNTIYF.

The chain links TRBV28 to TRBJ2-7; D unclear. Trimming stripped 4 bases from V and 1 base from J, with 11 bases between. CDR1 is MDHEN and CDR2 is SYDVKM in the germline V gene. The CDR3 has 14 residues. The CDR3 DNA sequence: TGTGCCAGCAGTTCTTCAGGTTTTTCCTACGAGCAGTACTTC. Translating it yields CASSSSGFSYEQYF.

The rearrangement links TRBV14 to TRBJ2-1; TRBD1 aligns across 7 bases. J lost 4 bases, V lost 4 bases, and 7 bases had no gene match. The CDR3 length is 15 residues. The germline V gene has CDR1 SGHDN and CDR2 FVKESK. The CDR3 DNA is TGTGCCAGCAGCCGAGACAGGGTAGGGTACAATGAGCAGTTCTTC. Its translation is CASSRDRVGYNEQFF.

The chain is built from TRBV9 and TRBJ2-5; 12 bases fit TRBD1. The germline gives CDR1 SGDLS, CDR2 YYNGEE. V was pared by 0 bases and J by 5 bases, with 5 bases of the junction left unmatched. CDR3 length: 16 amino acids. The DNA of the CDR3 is TGTGCCAGCAGCGTAGCCGGGACAGGGGGCACGGAGACCCAGTACTTC. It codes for CASSVAGTGGTETQYF.

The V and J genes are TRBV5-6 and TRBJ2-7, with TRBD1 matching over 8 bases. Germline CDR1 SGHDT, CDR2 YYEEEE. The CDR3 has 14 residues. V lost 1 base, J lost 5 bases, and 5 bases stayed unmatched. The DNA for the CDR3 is TGTGCCAGCAGCTTGACCGGACAGGGAAACGAGCAGTACTTC. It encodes CASSLTGQGNEQYF.

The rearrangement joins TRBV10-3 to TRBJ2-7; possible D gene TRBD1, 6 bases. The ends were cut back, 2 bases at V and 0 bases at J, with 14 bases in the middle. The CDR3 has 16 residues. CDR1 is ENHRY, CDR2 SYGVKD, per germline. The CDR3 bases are TGTGCCATCAGTGAGCCGGGGACAACCGCCTCCTACGAGCAGTACTTC. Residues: CAISEPGTTASYEQYF.

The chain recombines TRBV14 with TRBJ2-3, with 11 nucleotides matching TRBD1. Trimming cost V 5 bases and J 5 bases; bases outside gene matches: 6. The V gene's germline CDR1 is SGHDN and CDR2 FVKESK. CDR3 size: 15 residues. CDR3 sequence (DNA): TGTGCCAGCAGCTTCGGACAGGGGGCCTTAGATACGCAGTATTTT. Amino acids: CASSFGQGALDTQYF.

Here the CDR3 reads CASSETGPQETQYF. The CDR3 DNA reads TGTGCCAGTAGTGAGACAGGCCCCCAGGAGACCCAGTACTTC. The V and J genes are TRBV19 and TRBJ2-5, with D possibly matching TRBD1 (6 bases). V lost 5 bases, J lost 5 bases, and 15 bases lay in between. The CDR3 is made up of 14 amino acids. Germline values: CDR1 LNHDA, CDR2 SQIVND (reference sequence).

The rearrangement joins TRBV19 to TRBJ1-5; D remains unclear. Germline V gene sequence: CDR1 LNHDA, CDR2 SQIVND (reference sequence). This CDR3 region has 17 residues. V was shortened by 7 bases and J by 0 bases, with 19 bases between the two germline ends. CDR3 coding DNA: TGTGCCAGTACCCGCGAGGGCGGTAGTAATAGCAATCAGCCCCAGCATTTT. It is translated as CASTREGGSNSNQPQHF.

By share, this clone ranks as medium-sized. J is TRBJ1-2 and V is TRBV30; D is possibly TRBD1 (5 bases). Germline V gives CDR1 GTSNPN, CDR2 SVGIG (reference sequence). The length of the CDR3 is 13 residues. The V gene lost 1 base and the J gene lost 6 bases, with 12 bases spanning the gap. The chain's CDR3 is CAWSGRRDHGYTF. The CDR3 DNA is TGTGCCTGGAGTGGTCGCAGGGATCATGGCTACACCTTC.

The CDR3 reads CASSTRTDYGYTF. CDR3 DNA sequence: TGTGCCAGTAGTACTCGGACAGACTATGGCTACACCTTC. The rearrangement links TRBV19 to TRBJ1-2, with a tentative D call TRBD1 (6 bases). Germline CDR1 LNHDA, CDR2 SQIVND (reference sequence). Trimming shortened V by 4 bases and J by 3 bases, and 9 bases separated the two germline ends. CDR3 length: 13 residues.

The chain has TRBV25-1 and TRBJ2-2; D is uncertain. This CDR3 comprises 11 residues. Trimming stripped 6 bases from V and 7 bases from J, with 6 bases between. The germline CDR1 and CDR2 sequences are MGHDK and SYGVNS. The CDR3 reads CASRRGGELFF. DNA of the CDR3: TGTGCCAGCAGGCGAGGCGGGGAGCTGTTTTTT.

CDR3 residues: CASSSDRGDEQYF. CDR3 DNA: TGTGCCAGCAGCTCGGACAGGGGGGACGAGCAGTACTTC. This chain links TRBV13 with TRBJ2-7, with 10 bases that match TRBD1. Germline trimming cut 4 bases from V and 5 bases from J; bases unmatched to any gene: 2. The CDR3 contains 13 residues. Germline CDR1 is PRHDT and CDR2 is FYEKMQ (reference sequence).

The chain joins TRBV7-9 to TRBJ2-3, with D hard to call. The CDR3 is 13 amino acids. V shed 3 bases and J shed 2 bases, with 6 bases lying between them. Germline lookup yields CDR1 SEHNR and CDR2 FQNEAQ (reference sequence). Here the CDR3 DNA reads TGTGCCAGCAGCTTTATTCCCACAGATACGCAGTATTTT. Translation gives CASSFIPTDTQYF.

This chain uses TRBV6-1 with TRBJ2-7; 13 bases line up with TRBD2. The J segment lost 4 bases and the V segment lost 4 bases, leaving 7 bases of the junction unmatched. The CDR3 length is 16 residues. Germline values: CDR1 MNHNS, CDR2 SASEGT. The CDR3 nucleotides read TGTGCCAGCAGTGTAACTAGCGGGGGGGTAGGATACGAGCAGTACTTC. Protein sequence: CASSVTSGGVGYEQYF.

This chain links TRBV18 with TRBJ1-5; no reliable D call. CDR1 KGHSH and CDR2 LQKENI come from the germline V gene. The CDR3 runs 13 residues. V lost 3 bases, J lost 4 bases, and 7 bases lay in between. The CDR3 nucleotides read TGTGCCAGCTCACCCGGAGGGAATCAGCCCCAGCATTTT. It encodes CASSPGGNQPQHF.

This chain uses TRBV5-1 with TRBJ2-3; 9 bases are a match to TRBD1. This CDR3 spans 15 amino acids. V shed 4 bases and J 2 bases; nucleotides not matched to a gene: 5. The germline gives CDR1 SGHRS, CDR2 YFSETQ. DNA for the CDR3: TGCGCCAGCAGCCACGGGACAGGGACCACAGATACGCAGTATTTT. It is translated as CASSHGTGTTDTQYF.

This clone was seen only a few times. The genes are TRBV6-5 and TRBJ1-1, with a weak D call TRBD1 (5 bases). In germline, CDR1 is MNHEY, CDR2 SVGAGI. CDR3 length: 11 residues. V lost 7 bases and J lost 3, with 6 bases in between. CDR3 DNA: TGTGCCAGCACGGGGGACACTGAAGCTTTCTTT. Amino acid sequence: CASTGDTEAFF.

CDR3 sequence reads: CASSLGQGVQPQHF. DNA of the CDR3: TGCGCCAGCAGCTTGGGACAGGGGGTACAGCCCCAGCATTTT. This chain links TRBV5-1 with TRBJ1-5; the match to TRBD1 covers 9 bases. Germline CDR1 SGHRS, CDR2 YFSETQ. There are 14 residues in the CDR3. The junction had 2 bases not matched to a gene; V was cut back by 0 bases and J by 7 bases.